A single sample gave rise to the 20 T cell receptor beta chains below, sequenced in a study of blood T cell repertoires in COVID-19. Only in-frame clones appear in the TCRdb table, and some are missing; sequencing was by immunoSEQ multiplex PCR. The sample comprises about 160,000 clones, more than 75% of which are singletons, and roughly 2% rests with the top ten. The sequenced material came from peripheral blood. Receptors were obtained from a man aged 70-80 years with acute or convalescent COVID-19.

The CDR3 nucleotides are TGTGCCAGCAGCGGGGCCTACGAGCAGTACTTC. Its translation: CASSGAYEQYF. The chain couples TRBV6-5 to TRBJ2-7; possible D gene TRBD2, 5 bases. The germline CDR1 and CDR2 sequences are MNHEY and SVGAGI. CDR3 length: 11 amino acids. V lost 6 bases, J lost 2 bases, and 5 bases lay in between.

The V and J genes are TRBV7-2 and TRBJ1-4; a possible D gene is TRBD1 (5 bases). Germline V gene lookup returns CDR1 SGHTA and CDR2 FQGNSA. Trimming shortened V by 2 bases and J by 6 bases, and 10 bases separated the two germline ends. This CDR3 has 14 residues. CDR3 region: CASSLQGGDEKLFF. The CDR3 nucleotides read TGTGCCAGCAGCTTACAGGGCGGCGATGAAAAACTGTTTTTT. Full variable domain (remainder filled in from reference TRBV7-2 and TRBJ1-4): GAGVSQSPSNKVTEKGKDVELRCDPISGHTALYWYRQSLGQGLEFLIYFQGNSAPDKSGLPSDRFSAERTGGSVSTLTIQRTQQEDSAVYLCASSLQGGDEKLFFGSGTQLSVL.

The chain has TRBV20-1 and TRBJ1-1; the D gene is possibly TRBD1 (6 bases). Germline V CDR1 and CDR2: DFQATT, SNEGSKA (reference sequence). Trimming stripped 3 bases from V and 0 bases from J, with 17 bases between. The CDR3 contains 16 residues. The CDR3 reads CSASVSGAFMNTEAFF. The CDR3 nucleotides are TGCAGTGCTAGTGTTTCAGGGGCCTTCATGAACACTGAAGCTTTCTTT.

This clone occurred a few times. The chain joins TRBV7-2 to TRBJ2-3; no clear D. Trimming removed 3 bases at V and 1 base at J, with 5 bases between. Germline V gene lookup returns CDR1 SGHTA and CDR2 FQGNSA. The CDR3 is 13 residues long. In DNA form, the CDR3 reads TGTGCCAGCAGCTTCTTCGGCACAGATACGCAGTATTTT. This codes for CASSFFGTDTQYF.

J is TRBJ2-1 and V is TRBV28, with TRBD2 matching over 11 bases. V lost 6 bases and J lost 3; bases outside the gene matches: 4. CDR1 and CDR2 from the germline V gene are MDHEN and SYDVKM. The CDR3 runs 15 residues. The CDR3 DNA follows: TGTGCCAGCAGGATAGCGGGGGGGCTCTACAATGAGCAGTTCTTC. Residues: CASRIAGGLYNEQFF. Together with reference TRBV28 and TRBJ2-1, the CDR3 gives the full variable domain: DVKVTQSSRYLVKRTGEKVFLECVQDMDHENMFWYRQDPGLGLRLIYFSYDVKMKEKGDIPEGYSVSREKKERFSLILESASTNQTSMYLCASRIAGGLYNEQFFGPGTRLTVL.

This clone was seen only a few times. CDR3 sequence reads: CASSTGTWETRKLFF. As DNA, the CDR3 is TGTGCCAGTAGTACAGGGACTTGGGAGACCCGTAAACTGTTTTTT. V gene TRBV19 combines with J gene TRBJ1-4, with a weak D call TRBD1 (5 bases). Germline V CDR1 and CDR2: LNHDA, SQIVND (reference sequence). The germline V and J ends were trimmed by 4 bases and 11 bases, with 20 bases remaining between them. This CDR3 comprises 15 residues.

The genes are TRBV5-1 and TRBJ2-5; 9 bases are shared with TRBD1. This CDR3 contains 16 residues. Losses at the gene ends were 4 bases for V and 2 bases for J; bases not matched to a gene: 9. The germline V gene encodes CDR1 SGHRS and CDR2 YFSETQ. The CDR3 sequence is CASSRGTGQGQETQYF. CDR3 coding DNA: TGCGCCAGCAGCCGGGGGACAGGGCAAGGACAAGAGACCCAGTACTTC.

This rearrangement joins TRBV12-3 or TRBV12-4 to TRBJ1-1; the match to TRBD1 covers 8 bases. Trimming cost V 6 bases and J 6 bases; bases outside gene matches: 6. The CDR3 has 13 amino acids. In nucleotides, the CDR3 is TGTGCCAGCAGAAGGACAGGGATCGCTGAAGCTTTCTTT. Its protein is CASRRTGIAEAFF.

This chain joins TRBV5-1 and TRBJ2-1; 13 nucleotides match TRBD2. Germline assignment: CDR1 SGHRS and CDR2 YFSETQ. There are 16 residues in the CDR3. Losses at the gene ends were 0 bases for V and 8 bases for J; bases not matched to a gene: 5. CDR3 region: CASSLGGTSGNDEQFF. The CDR3 coding sequence is TGCGCCAGCAGCTTGGGGGGGACTAGCGGGAACGATGAGCAGTTCTTC.

J is TRBJ2-1 and V is TRBV7-3; TRBD2 aligns across 10 bases. CDR3 length: 17 residues. CDR1 is SGHTA, CDR2 FQGTGA, per germline. J was trimmed by 0 bases and V by 5 bases; bases with no gene match: 7. The CDR3 sequence: CASSPIAGGSSYNEQFF. The CDR3 DNA is TGTGCCAGCAGCCCAATAGCGGGAGGTAGCTCCTACAATGAGCAGTTCTTC.

The chain joins TRBV18 to TRBJ2-1; the match to TRBD1 covers 8 bases. V gave up 0 bases and J gave up 7 bases; unmatched junction bases: 5. The germline V gene has CDR1 KGHSH and CDR2 LQKENI. This CDR3 comprises 15 residues. The DNA of the CDR3 is TGTGCCAGCTCACCACCGGCAGGGGGCGGGAATGAGCAGTTCTTC. This encodes CASSPPAGGGNEQFF.

This rearrangement joins TRBV28 to TRBJ2-7, with 8 bases fitting TRBD1. The CDR3 sequence is 15 residues long. With V trimmed by 8 bases and J by 5 bases, 14 bases remained unmatched. The V gene's germline CDR1 is MDHEN and CDR2 SYDVKM. The CDR3 region has the DNA TGTGCCAGCTACCGGAAGGCGACAGGGGTCCACGAGCAGTACTTC. This sequence encodes CASYRKATGVHEQYF.

The CDR3, as DNA: TGTGCCAGCAGCTTAAACAGGGACAGCACTGAAGCTTTCTTT. This gives the protein CASSLNRDSTEAFF. This rearrangement joins TRBV11-3 to TRBJ1-1, with 7 positions matching TRBD1. Germline CDR1 SGHNT, CDR2 YENEEA. The CDR3 sequence is 14 residues long. The V gene end was trimmed by 2 bases and the J gene end by 4 bases; junction bases not matched to a gene: 4. The whole variable domain, filled in from reference TRBV11-3 and TRBJ1-1, reads EAGVVQSPRYKIIEKKQPVAFWCNPISGHNTLYWYLQNLGQGPELLIRYENEEAVDDSQLPKDRFSAERLKGVDSTLKIQPAELGDSAVYLCASSLNRDSTEAFFGQGTRLTVV.

The chain has TRBV24-1 and TRBJ2-1; TRBD2 matches at 12 bases. V lost 3 bases and J lost 8; bases outside the gene matches: 7. The germline gives CDR1 KGHDR, CDR2 SFDVKD. The CDR3 runs 16 residues. CDR3 DNA sequence: TGTGCCACCAGTGATCCTAGCGGGAGGGCGAATCATGAGCAGTTCTTC. Its protein product is CATSDPSGRANHEQFF.

V is TRBV11-3 and J is TRBJ2-4; D not resolved. This CDR3 is built from 14 residues. From germline, CDR1 is SGHNT and CDR2 YENEEA. Trimming left V 3 bases short and J 0 bases short, with 6 bases between. CDR3: CASSFNLAKNIQYF. The CDR3 DNA follows: TGTGCCAGCAGCTTTAATCTAGCCAAAAACATTCAGTACTTC.

This chain uses TRBV18 with TRBJ2-7, with a possible D match to TRBD2 (6 bases). V lost 4 bases, J lost 9 bases, and 22 bases lay in between. The CDR3 is 15 amino acids. Germline assignment: CDR1 KGHSH and CDR2 LQKENI. CDR3: CASSHGTPIPPGQYF. The CDR3 nucleotides are TGTGCCAGCTCACATGGGACTCCGATCCCCCCCGGGCAGTACTTC.

This clone was seen only once. The gene calls are TRBV7-2 and TRBJ1-5; 11 nucleotides match TRBD1. Per the germline V gene, CDR1 is SGHTA and CDR2 is FQGNSA. The J segment lost 5 bases and the V segment lost 6 bases, leaving 6 bases of the junction unmatched. This CDR3 is built from 15 residues. CDR3 loop: CASSPGTGGDQPQHF. The CDR3 DNA reads TGTGCCAGCAGTCCCGGGACAGGGGGGGATCAGCCCCAGCATTTT.

J is TRBJ1-5 and V is TRBV19; TRBD1 agrees at 8 bases. With V trimmed by 3 bases and J by 7 bases, 8 bases remained unmatched. Germline lookup yields CDR1 LNHDA and CDR2 SQIVND (reference sequence). The CDR3 spans 15 residues. CDR3 loop: CASSMDRVWGQPQHF. CDR3 in DNA: TGTGCCAGTAGTATGGACAGGGTTTGGGGGCAGCCCCAGCATTTT. The full variable domain, with the rest looked up from reference TRBV19 and TRBJ1-5, is DGGITQSPKYLFRKEGQNVTLSCEQNLNHDAMYWYRQDPGQGLRLIYYSQIVNDFQKGDIAEGYSVSREKKESFPLTVTSAQKNPTAFYLCASSMDRVWGQPQHFGDGTRLSIL.

This chain joins TRBV30 and TRBJ1-4; 7 nucleotides agree with TRBD1. Germline-derived CDR1 and CDR2 are GTSNPN and SVGIG (reference sequence). The V gene end was trimmed by 2 bases and the J gene end by 5 bases; junction bases not matched to a gene: 5. CDR3 length: 14 amino acids. The CDR3 is CAWSFPGGNEKLFF. CDR3 nucleotides: TGTGCCTGGAGTTTCCCAGGGGGAAATGAAAAACTGTTTTTT. The complete variable domain, with remaining parts taken from reference TRBV30 and TRBJ1-4, reads SQTIHQWPATLVQPVGSPLSLECTVEGTSNPNLYWYRQAAGRGLQLLFYSVGIGQISSEVPQNLSASRPQDRQFILSSKKLLLSDSGFYLCAWSFPGGNEKLFFGSGTQLSVL.

This rearrangement joins TRBV5-1 to TRBJ1-1; D is undetermined. Looked up from germline, CDR1 is SGHRS and CDR2 is YFSETQ. Trimming left V 4 bases short and J 7 bases short, with 17 bases between. The CDR3 is made up of 14 amino acids. The CDR3 here is CASSREGVSNEAFF. The CDR3 DNA reads as TGCGCCAGCAGCCGGGAAGGAGTTTCAAATGAAGCTTTCTTT.